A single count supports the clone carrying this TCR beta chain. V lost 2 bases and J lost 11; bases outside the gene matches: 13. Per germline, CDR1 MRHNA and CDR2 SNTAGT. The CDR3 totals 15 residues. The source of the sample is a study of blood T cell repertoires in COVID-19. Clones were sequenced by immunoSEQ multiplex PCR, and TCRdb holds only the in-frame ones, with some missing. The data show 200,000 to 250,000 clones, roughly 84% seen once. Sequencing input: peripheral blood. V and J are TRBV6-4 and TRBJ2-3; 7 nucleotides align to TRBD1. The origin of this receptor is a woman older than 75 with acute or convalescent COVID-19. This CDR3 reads CASSDPQNGPGGQYF. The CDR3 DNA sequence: TGTGCCAGCAGTGACCCCCAAAATGGGCCAGGGGGGCAGTATTTT.